The 24 T cell receptor beta chains below come from one sample, sequenced in a study of cytomegalovirus exposure and HLA in healthy donors. The PCR used 60 Vbeta and 13 Jbeta primers. Data came from immunoSEQ multiplex PCR; TCRdb stores just in-frame clones and leaves some out. The sample lists about 92,000 clones; roughly 63% were seen once. Sequencing was done on a sample of PBMCs. The receptors stem from a man in his forties or fifties in good health and CMV-seronegative.

The rearrangement joins TRBV10-2 to TRBJ1-1; 8 nucleotides match TRBD1. V lost 7 bases, J lost 5 bases, and 9 bases stayed unmatched. Germline CDR1 WSHSY, CDR2 SAAADI. The CDR3 is made up of 14 amino acids. The CDR3 nucleotides are TGCGCCAGCACCTCTCAGGGGGCGAGGACTGAAGCTTTCTTT. Amino acids: CASTSQGARTEAFF.

The chain links TRBV7-2 to TRBJ2-5; 9 bases align to TRBD1. This CDR3 spans 15 amino acids. The trim removed 1 base at V and 0 bases at J, leaving 0 bases unmatched. In germline, CDR1 is SGHTA, CDR2 FQGNSA. In DNA form, the CDR3 reads TGTGCCAGCAGCTTAGGGGACAGGGACCAAGAGACCCAGTACTTC. This gives the protein CASSLGDRDQETQYF.

There are a few counts of this clone. The V gene is TRBV2, the J gene TRBJ2-2, with 10 bases lining up with TRBD2. V was clipped by 6 bases and J by 5 bases; unmatched bases: 9. Germline lookup yields CDR1 SNHLY and CDR2 FYNNEI. This CDR3 has 16 amino acids. CDR3 in amino acids: CASRDLAGVLTGELFF. The CDR3 bases are TGTGCCAGCAGGGACCTAGCGGGGGTGCTGACCGGGGAGCTGTTTTTT.

This clone was seen more than once but under ten times. This chain links TRBV27 with TRBJ2-1; 8 bases fit TRBD1. The V gene's germline CDR1 is MNHEY and CDR2 SMNVEV (reference sequence). V was pared by 6 bases and J by 6 bases, with 7 bases of the junction left unmatched. The CDR3 covers 14 residues. The CDR3 DNA follows: TGTGCCAGCAGCCCAAGGACAGGGTTCAATGAGCAGTTCTTC. It yields the protein CASSPRTGFNEQFF.

This clone was seen only once. The V and J genes are TRBV5-1 and TRBJ1-1; TRBD1 matches 8 bases. Trimming took 0 bases from V and 5 from J; bases not matched to a gene: 6. The CDR3 contains 15 residues. Germline assignment: CDR1 SGHRS and CDR2 YFSETQ. Here the CDR3 reads CASSLAGQGGTEAFF. The CDR3, as DNA: TGCGCCAGCAGCTTGGCCGGACAGGGAGGGACTGAAGCTTTCTTT.

The chain is built from TRBV4-2 and TRBJ2-7, with 8 bases that match TRBD1. V shed 4 bases and J 7 bases; nucleotides not matched to a gene: 9. Germline CDR1 is LGHNA and CDR2 is YNFKEQ. This CDR3 comprises 14 residues. CDR3 sequence: CASSLLFRDREQYF. DNA of the CDR3: TGTGCCAGCAGCCTCCTTTTCCGGGACAGGGAGCAGTACTTC.

As DNA, the CDR3 is TGTGCCAGCAGTCAAGACAGGGTGTCGGGGCCAGACCAAGAGACCCAGTACTTC. As protein: CASSQDRVSGPDQETQYF. The chain uses TRBV6-1 and TRBJ2-5; TRBD1 aligns across 7 bases. V shed 5 bases, J shed 0 bases, and the junction held 15 bases outside the gene matches. CDR1 MNHNS and CDR2 SASEGT come from the germline V gene. This CDR3 is built from 18 residues.

The chain recombines TRBV19 with TRBJ1-5, with D unclear. The CDR3 loop spans 16 amino acids. Germline V gene sequence: CDR1 LNHDA, CDR2 SQIVND (reference sequence). V lost 6 bases and J 0 bases, leaving 15 bases between the germline ends. The DNA for the CDR3 is TGTGCCAGTAGGCCGGAGGGAGTTCTTAGCAATCAGCCCCAGCATTTT. Residues: CASRPEGVLSNQPQHF.

The gene calls are TRBV7-2 and TRBJ1-2, with 7 bases that match TRBD1. The junction had 6 bases not matched to a gene; V was cut back by 7 bases and J by 4 bases. The germline V gene encodes CDR1 SGHTA and CDR2 FQGNSA. CDR3 length: 13 amino acids. CDR3 loop: CASTSRGPYGYTF. CDR3 sequence (DNA): TGTGCCAGCACCTCAAGGGGGCCCTATGGCTACACCTTC.

The chain links TRBV11-3 to TRBJ2-3; D is perhaps TRBD2 (5 bases). Trimming shortened V by 2 bases and J by 4 bases, and 10 bases separated the two germline ends. Per germline, CDR1 SGHNT and CDR2 YENEEA. This CDR3 region has 14 residues. The CDR3 DNA is TGTGCCAGCAGCTTACGGGGTCCGGCAGATACGCAGTATTTT. Its protein product is CASSLRGPADTQYF. The whole variable domain, remainder taken from reference TRBV11-3 and TRBJ2-3, is EAGVVQSPRYKIIEKKQPVAFWCNPISGHNTLYWYLQNLGQGPELLIRYENEEAVDDSQLPKDRFSAERLKGVDSTLKIQPAELGDSAVYLCASSLRGPADTQYFGPGTRLTVL.

On this clone itself: Distinct nucleotide sequences in the sample also encode this CDR3. CDR3: CASSLQGQRSYEQYF. In DNA, the CDR3 is TGCGCCAGCAGCCTGCAGGGACAGCGCTCCTACGAGCAGTACTTC. The rearrangement joins TRBV5-1 to TRBJ2-7; the match to TRBD1 covers 7 bases. Germline CDR1 reads SGHRS; CDR2 reads YFSETQ. CDR3 size: 15 residues. V dropped 4 bases and J dropped 0; count of bases not matched to a gene: 7.

This chain links TRBV4-2 with TRBJ2-5; 9 nucleotides agree with TRBD1. This CDR3 is 16 amino acids long. After removal of 1 base from V and 3 bases from J, the junction contained 6 bases not matched to a gene. Germline V gene sequence: CDR1 LGHNA, CDR2 YNFKEQ. CDR3 in amino acids: CASSQGPRTGEETQYF. Here the CDR3 DNA reads TGTGCCAGCAGCCAAGGCCCCCGGACAGGGGAAGAGACCCAGTACTTC.

This chain links TRBV5-1 with TRBJ2-3, with TRBD2 identical over 8 bases. V was pared by 3 bases and J by 1 base, with 4 bases of the junction left unmatched. There are 15 residues in the CDR3. CDR1 and CDR2 from the germline V gene are SGHRS and YFSETQ. The CDR3 protein is CASSWSGGGTDTQYF. The CDR3 DNA is TGCGCCAGCAGCTGGAGCGGGGGAGGCACAGATACGCAGTATTTT.

V and J are TRBV7-2 and TRBJ2-7; TRBD2 matches at 7 bases. Trimming removed 5 bases from V and 3 bases from J; junction bases left unmatched: 13. The CDR3 spans 16 residues. CDR1 and CDR2 from the germline V gene are SGHTA and FQGNSA. CDR3 sequence (DNA): TGTGCCAGCAGCCTCATGTCAGGGCTAGCGGACTACGAGCAGTACTTC. Its translation is CASSLMSGLADYEQYF.

This clone was seen more than once but under ten times. The chain recombines TRBV29-1 with TRBJ2-3, with 12 bases fitting TRBD1. CDR1 and CDR2 (germline): SQVTM, ANQGSEA. The CDR3 sequence is 16 residues long. V lost 8 bases to trimming and J lost 4 bases; unmatched junction nucleotides: 13. CDR3 nucleotides: TGCAGCTCCGAGGGACAGGGGGCCGGAGTCGCAGATACGCAGTATTTT. Residues: CSSEGQGAGVADTQYF.

The chain employs TRBV6-5 and TRBJ1-1; possibly TRBD1 for D (5 bases). V dropped 2 bases and J dropped 0 bases, with 10 bases sitting between them. Germline V gene data show CDR1 as MNHEY and CDR2 as SVGAGI. The CDR3 sequence is 15 residues long. The CDR3 DNA sequence: TGTGCCAGCAGTTACGGGGCGGTGGTGAACACTGAAGCTTTCTTT. Amino acids: CASSYGAVVNTEAFF.

This chain uses TRBV4-3 with TRBJ2-1; a weak D match, TRBD1 (6 bases). The germline CDR1 and CDR2 sequences are LGHNA and YSLEER. The CDR3 consists of 18 residues. V was shortened by 0 bases and J by 8 bases, with 23 bases between the two germline ends. CDR3 loop: CASSQEGGVDMITDEQFF. As DNA, the CDR3 is TGCGCCAGCAGCCAAGAAGGGGGTGTCGATATGATTACGGATGAGCAGTTCTTC.

V is TRBV28 and J is TRBJ1-5, with TRBD1 identical over 11 bases. The CDR3 is made up of 18 amino acids. V was pared by 5 bases and J by 0 bases, with 9 bases of the junction left unmatched. Per the germline V gene, CDR1 is MDHEN and CDR2 is SYDVKM. The CDR3 sequence is CASSKDRGHIDSNQPQHF. The CDR3 DNA sequence: TGTGCCAGCAGTAAGGACAGGGGGCACATTGATAGCAATCAGCCCCAGCATTTT.

The chain combines TRBV5-1 with TRBJ2-2, with D possibly being TRBD1 (6 bases). V lost 4 bases to trimming and J lost 1 base, with 11 bases between them. The V gene's germline CDR1 is SGHRS and CDR2 YFSETQ. The CDR3 has 15 residues. The chain's CDR3 is CASSPRGRNTGELFF. CDR3 nucleotides: TGCGCCAGCAGCCCCAGGGGTCGGAACACCGGGGAGCTGTTTTTT.

The chain joins TRBV7-9 to TRBJ2-3; 9 nucleotides agree with TRBD2. The CDR3 runs 15 residues. Germline CDR1 reads SEHNR; CDR2 reads FQNEAQ (reference sequence). The junction had 8 bases not matched to a gene; V was cut back by 9 bases and J by 1 base. CDR3 protein: CASTAGGDGTDTQYF. The CDR3 DNA follows: TGTGCCAGTACGGCGGGGGGGGACGGCACAGATACGCAGTATTTT.

This clone was seen a single time. The gene calls are TRBV5-8 and TRBJ2-5, with D maybe TRBD1 (5 bases). V was pared by 1 base and J by 5 bases, with 9 bases between. This CDR3 spans 13 amino acids. The germline V gene has CDR1 SGHTS and CDR2 YDEGEE. The CDR3 spells CASSLKGPETQYF. CDR3 coding DNA: TGTGCCAGCAGCTTGAAGGGGCCGGAGACCCAGTACTTC.

The chain joins TRBV7-9 to TRBJ1-2, with TRBD1 matching 8 bases. Germline assignment: CDR1 SEHNR and CDR2 FQNEAQ (reference sequence). The CDR3 has 14 residues. V dropped 4 bases and J dropped 3; count of bases not matched to a gene: 4. CDR3 sequence reads: CASSSYRGDYGYTF. The CDR3 nucleotides are TGTGCCAGCAGCTCGTACAGGGGGGACTATGGCTACACCTTC.

The J gene is TRBJ2-1, the V gene TRBV18; D possibly corresponds to TRBD1 (5 bases). The germline V gene encodes CDR1 KGHSH and CDR2 LQKENI. The CDR3 length is 15 residues. V lost 2 bases to trimming and J lost 0 bases, with 8 bases between them. The CDR3 region is CASSPRTFSYNEQFF. DNA of the CDR3: TGTGCCAGCTCACCAAGGACATTCTCCTACAATGAGCAGTTCTTC.

J is TRBJ2-7 and V is TRBV11-3; 13 bases fit TRBD2. J gave up 1 base and V 5 bases, and 2 bases lay outside the gene matches. The CDR3 is 15 residues long. Germline V lookup: CDR1 SGHNT, CDR2 YENEEA. CDR3 sequence: CASSPGLAGSYEQYV. The CDR3 DNA sequence: TGTGCCAGCAGCCCGGGACTAGCGGGATCCTACGAGCAGTACGTC.